Listed below are T cell receptor beta chains from one sample, sequenced in a study of cytomegalovirus exposure and HLA in healthy donors. Assay: immunoSEQ multiplex PCR; the TCRdb copy retains only in-frame clones and omits some. The table lists 63,000 or so clones. The material sequenced was PBMCs. The receptors come from a boy aged 10-17 years in good health and CMV-seronegative. CDR3s include the opening cysteine and the closing phenylalanine or tryptophan. D genes are given only for firm matches.

d_call,v_call,j_call,cdr3_aa,cdr3_nt
TRBD1,TRBV4-1,TRBJ1-2,CASSHQPGQELYGYTF,TGCGCCAGCAGCCACCAACCGGGACAGGAGCTTTATGGCTACACCTTC
TRBD1,TRBV28,TRBJ2-1,CASSGPTGDEQFF,TGTGCCAGCAGTGGGCCGACAGGGGATGAGCAGTTCTTC
TRBD2,TRBV6-5,TRBJ2-7,CASSYKLAGGSYEQYF,TGTGCCAGCAGTTACAAACTAGCGGGAGGATCCTACGAGCAGTACTTC
NA,TRBV5-1,TRBJ2-3,CASSSVEADTQYF,TGCGCCAGCAGCTCAGTTGAAGCAGATACGCAGTATTTT
TRBD1,TRBV5-8,TRBJ2-7,CASSFTGGEQYF,TGTGCCAGCAGCTTTACAGGGGGTGAGCAGTACTTC
TRBD1,TRBV6-5,TRBJ1-4,CASSYTTGGYEKLFF,TGTGCCAGCAGTTACACGACAGGGGGATATGAAAAACTGTTTTTT
NA,TRBV9,TRBJ1-2,CASSPGGGHGYTF,TGTGCCAGCAGCCCCGGGGGGGGCCATGGCTACACCTTC
NA,TRBV9,TRBJ2-1,CASSVERVDEQFF,TGTGCCAGCAGCGTAGAGAGGGTTGATGAGCAGTTCTTC
TRBD1,TRBV6-5,TRBJ1-1,CASSYPDRDSEAFF,TGTGCCAGCAGTTACCCGGACAGGGACTCTGAAGCTTTCTTT
TRBD2,TRBV2,TRBJ2-7,CASSGLKTSGRAYEQYF,TGTGCCAGCAGTGGTCTCAAGACTAGCGGGAGGGCTTACGAGCAGTACTTC
NA,TRBV6-5,TRBJ1-2,CASTLTGYGYTF,TGTGCCAGCACTCTAACAGGGTATGGCTACACCTTC
NA,TRBV25-1,TRBJ1-4,CASVSSEREKLFF,TGTGCCAGCGTCAGCTCGGAGAGAGAAAAACTGTTTTTT
NA,TRBV2,TRBJ2-7,CASSAQGVHLPAYEQYF,TGTGCCAGCAGTGCACAGGGAGTTCACCTTCCCGCCTACGAGCAGTACTTC
NA,TRBV18,TRBJ1-5,CASSVGGGFSNQPQHF,TGTGCCAGCTCAGTTGGGGGGGGCTTTAGCAATCAGCCCCAGCATTTT
NA,TRBV5-6,TRBJ1-2,CASSLSGNYGYTF,TGTGCCAGCAGCTTGTCAGGGAACTATGGCTACACCTTC
NA,TRBV7-6,TRBJ2-7,CASSLASTGWSYEQYF,TGTGCCAGCAGCTTAGCATCAACAGGGTGGTCCTACGAGCAGTACTTC
TRBD1,TRBV27,TRBJ2-1,CASSNFVGDRGYNEQFF,TGTGCCAGCAGTAACTTCGTTGGGGACAGGGGCTACAATGAGCAGTTCTTC
TRBD1,TRBV12-5,TRBJ2-7,CASGLDRGNYEQYF,TGTGCTAGTGGTTTGGACAGGGGGAACTACGAGCAGTACTTC
TRBD1,TRBV6-1,TRBJ2-7,CASSETGQGLYEQYF,TGTGCCAGCAGTGAAACGGGACAGGGACTTTACGAGCAGTACTTC
NA,TRBV29-1,TRBJ1-3,CSVVGRTSGNTIYF,TGCAGCGTTGTGGGCAGGACTTCTGGAAACACCATATATTTT
TRBD2,TRBV11-2,TRBJ2-7,CASGLAGGYEQYF,TGTGCCAGCGGACTAGCGGGAGGCTACGAGCAGTACTTC
NA,TRBV5-1,TRBJ2-5,CASSLGTQETQYF,TGCGCCAGCAGCTTGGGGACACAAGAGACCCAGTACTTC
TRBD1,TRBV25-1,TRBJ1-1,CASSGLGQNEAFF,TGTGCCAGCAGTGGATTGGGACAGAATGAAGCTTTCTTT
NA,TRBV18,TRBJ2-1,CASSPLHSGLTFTTRWFLNEQFF,TGTGCCAGCTCACCACTCCACTCCGGTTTAACTTTCACGACTAGATGGTTTCTCAATGAGCAGTTCTTC
NA,TRBV5-1,TRBJ2-7,CASSLSMGEAYEQYF,TGCGCCAGCAGCTTGAGTATGGGGGAGGCTTACGAGCAGTACTTC
NA,TRBV10-1,TRBJ2-7,CASTHFEGYEQYF,TGCGCCAGCACCCATTTTGAGGGATACGAGCAGTACTTC
NA,TRBV10-3,TRBJ1-3,CAITVGTQAGNTIYF,TGTGCCATCACCGTAGGGACTCAAGCTGGAAACACCATATATTTT
TRBD2,TRBV5-6,TRBJ2-5,CASSLKGTSGRTRETQYF,TGTGCCAGCAGCTTGAAGGGGACTAGCGGGAGGACCCGGGAGACCCAGTACTTC
NA,TRBV7-6,TRBJ1-1,CASSLGAGRNTEAFF,TGTGCCAGCAGCTTAGGGGCAGGAAGGAACACTGAAGCTTTCTTT
NA,TRBV30,TRBJ1-1,CAWSGTEAFF,TGTGCCTGGAGCGGCACTGAAGCTTTCTTT
TRBD2,TRBV11-3,TRBJ2-2,CASTSGGTDTGELFF,TGTGCCAGCACCAGCGGGGGGACGGACACCGGGGAGCTGTTTTTT
TRBD1,TRBV18,TRBJ1-1,CASSPKVPDRVAFF,TGTGCCAGCTCACCCAAAGTGCCTGACAGGGTAGCTTTCTTT
NA,TRBV5-1,TRBJ2-7,CASSFRGGSYEQYF,TGCGCCAGCAGCTTCAGGGGCGGCTCCTACGAGCAGTACTTC
TRBD1,TRBV27,TRBJ2-7,CASSVGTGYSYEQYF,TGTGCCAGCAGTGTAGGGACAGGCTACTCCTACGAGCAGTACTTC
NA,TRBV19,TRBJ1-5,CASSIEQFQPQHF,TGTGCCAGTAGTATAGAACAGTTTCAGCCCCAGCATTTT
TRBD1,TRBV19,TRBJ2-7,CASSIGTGGDEQYF,TGTGCCAGTAGTATCGGCACAGGGGGCGACGAGCAGTACTTC
TRBD1,TRBV10-1,TRBJ1-2,CASSSGQGARGYTF,TGCGCCAGCAGCTCGGGACAGGGGGCCCGCGGCTACACCTTC
NA,TRBV9,TRBJ2-3,CASSGPQGTDTQYF,TGTGCCAGCAGCGGGCCCCAGGGCACAGATACGCAGTATTTT
TRBD1,TRBV5-4,TRBJ1-4,CASSSRRQGSDEKLFF,TGTGCCAGCAGCTCGCGTCGACAGGGCTCGGACGAAAAACTGTTTTTT
NA,TRBV6-5,TRBJ1-6,CASSYKGWDSPLHF,TGTGCCAGCAGTTACAAGGGGTGGGATTCACCCCTCCACTTT
NA,TRBV30,TRBJ2-1,CAWSSVDEQFF,TGTGCCTGGAGTTCTGTTGATGAGCAGTTCTTC
NA,TRBV12-2,TRBJ2-3,CASRWGQEITDTQYF,TGTGCAAGTCGCTGGGGACAGGAGATCACAGATACGCAGTATTTT
TRBD1,TRBV14,TRBJ1-1,CASSHRQGANTEAFF,TGTGCCAGCAGCCACCGACAGGGGGCGAACACTGAAGCTTTCTTT
NA,TRBV13,TRBJ1-1,CASSRVGGEAFF,TGTGCCAGCAGTCGGGTGGGGGGTGAAGCTTTCTTT